This T cell receptor beta chain was obtained from a study of blood T cell repertoires in COVID-19. The data were produced by immunoSEQ multiplex PCR, yet TCRdb's version contains in-frame clones alone and is incomplete. The table records under 200,000 clones, approximately 86% of them present only once. The junction had 10 bases not matched to a gene; V was cut back by 4 bases and J by 9 bases. The CDR3 is 14 residues long. Germline assignment: CDR1 SGHKS and CDR2 YYEKEE (reference sequence). The sequence was obtained from a woman at least 80 years old in a cohort sampled during active or convalescent COVID-19. The V and J genes are TRBV5-5 and TRBJ1-1, with TRBD1 matching 9 bases. The sequenced sample was peripheral blood. The CDR3 spells CASSAGQGGRKAFF. DNA of the CDR3: TGTGCCAGCAGCGCGGGACAGGGCGGAAGGAAAGCTTTCTTT.